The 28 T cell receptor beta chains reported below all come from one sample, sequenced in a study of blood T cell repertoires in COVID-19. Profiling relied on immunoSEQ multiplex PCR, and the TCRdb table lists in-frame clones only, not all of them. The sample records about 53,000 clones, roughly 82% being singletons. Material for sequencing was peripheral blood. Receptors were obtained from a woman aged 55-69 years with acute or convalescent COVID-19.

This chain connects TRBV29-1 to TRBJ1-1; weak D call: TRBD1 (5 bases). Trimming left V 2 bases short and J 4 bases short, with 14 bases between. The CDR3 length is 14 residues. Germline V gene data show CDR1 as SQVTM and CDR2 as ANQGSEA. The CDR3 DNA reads TGCAGCGTTGAACTCAAGCGGGGCTCCACTGAAGCTTTCTTT. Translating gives CSVELKRGSTEAFF.

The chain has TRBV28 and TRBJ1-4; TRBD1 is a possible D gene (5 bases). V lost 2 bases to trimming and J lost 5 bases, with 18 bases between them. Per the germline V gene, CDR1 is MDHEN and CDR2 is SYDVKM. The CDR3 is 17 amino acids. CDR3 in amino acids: CASSLGGTGGVNEKLFF. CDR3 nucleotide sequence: TGTGCCAGCAGTTTAGGAGGGACGGGAGGGGTGAATGAAAAACTGTTTTTT.

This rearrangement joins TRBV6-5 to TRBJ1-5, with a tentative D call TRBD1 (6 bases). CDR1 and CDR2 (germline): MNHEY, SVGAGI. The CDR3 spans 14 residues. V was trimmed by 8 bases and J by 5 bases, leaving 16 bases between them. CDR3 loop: CASRRQDPDQPQHF. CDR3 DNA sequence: TGTGCCAGCCGAAGACAGGATCCGGATCAGCCCCAGCATTTT.

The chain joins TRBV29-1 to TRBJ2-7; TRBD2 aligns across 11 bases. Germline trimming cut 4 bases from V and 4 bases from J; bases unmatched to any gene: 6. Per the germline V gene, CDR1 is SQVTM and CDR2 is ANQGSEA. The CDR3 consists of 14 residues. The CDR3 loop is CSVAFTSGGYEQYF. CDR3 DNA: TGCAGCGTTGCCTTCACTAGCGGGGGTTACGAGCAGTACTTC.

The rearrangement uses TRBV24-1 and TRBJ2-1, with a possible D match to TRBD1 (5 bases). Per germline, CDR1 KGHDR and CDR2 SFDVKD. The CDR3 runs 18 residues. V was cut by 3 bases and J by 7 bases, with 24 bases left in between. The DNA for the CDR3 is TGTGCCACCAGTGATGTGAATGGGATGGGCGCAGGGATGAATGAGCAGTTCTTC. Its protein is CATSDVNGMGAGMNEQFF.

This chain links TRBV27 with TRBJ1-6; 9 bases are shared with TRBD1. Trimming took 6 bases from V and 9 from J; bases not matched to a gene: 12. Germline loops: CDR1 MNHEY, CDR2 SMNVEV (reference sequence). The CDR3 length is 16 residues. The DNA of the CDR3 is TGTGCCAGCAGCCCTAGACAGGGGGTTTTAAGTTCACCCCTCCACTTT. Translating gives CASSPRQGVLSSPLHF.

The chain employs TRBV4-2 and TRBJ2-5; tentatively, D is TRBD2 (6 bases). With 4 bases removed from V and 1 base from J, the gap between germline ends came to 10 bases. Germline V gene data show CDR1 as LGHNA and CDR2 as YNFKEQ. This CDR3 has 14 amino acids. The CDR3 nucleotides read TGTGCCAGCAGCCGTAGCGGAATCCAAGAGACCCAGTACTTC. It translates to CASSRSGIQETQYF.

This CDR3 reads CASSISGRRYQNSPLHF. CDR3 in DNA: TGTGCCAGTAGTATAAGTGGCAGGCGCTATCAAAATTCACCCCTCCACTTT. The chain joins TRBV19 to TRBJ1-6; D unresolved. Germline V gene sequence: CDR1 LNHDA, CDR2 SQIVND (reference sequence). This CDR3 comprises 17 residues. Trimming took 2 bases from V and 7 from J, leaving 18 bases between them.

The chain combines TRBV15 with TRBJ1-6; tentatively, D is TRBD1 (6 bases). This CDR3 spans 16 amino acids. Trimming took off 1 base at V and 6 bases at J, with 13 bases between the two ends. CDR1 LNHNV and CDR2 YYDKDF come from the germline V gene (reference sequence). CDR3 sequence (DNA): TGTGCCACCAGCAGAGCCGAGACAGGCCCTAATTCACCCCTCCACTTT. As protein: CATSRAETGPNSPLHF. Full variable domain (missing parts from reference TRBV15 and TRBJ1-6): DAMVIQNPRYQVTQFGKPVTLSCSQTLNHNVMYWYQQKSSQAPKLLFHYYDKDFNNEADTPDNFQSRRPNTSFCFLDIRSPGLGDTAMYLCATSRAETGPNSPLHFGNGTRLTVT.

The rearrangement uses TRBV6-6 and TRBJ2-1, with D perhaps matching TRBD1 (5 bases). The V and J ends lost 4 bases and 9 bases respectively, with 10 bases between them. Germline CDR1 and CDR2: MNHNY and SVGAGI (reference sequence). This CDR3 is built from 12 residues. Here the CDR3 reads CASSSVGREQFF. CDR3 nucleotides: TGTGCCAGCAGTTCGGTGGGGCGTGAGCAGTTCTTC.

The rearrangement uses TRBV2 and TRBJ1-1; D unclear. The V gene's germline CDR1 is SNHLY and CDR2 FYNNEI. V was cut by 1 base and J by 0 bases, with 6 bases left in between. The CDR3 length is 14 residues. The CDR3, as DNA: TGTGCCAGCAGTGAAGGAACAGTGAACACTGAAGCTTTCTTT. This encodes CASSEGTVNTEAFF.

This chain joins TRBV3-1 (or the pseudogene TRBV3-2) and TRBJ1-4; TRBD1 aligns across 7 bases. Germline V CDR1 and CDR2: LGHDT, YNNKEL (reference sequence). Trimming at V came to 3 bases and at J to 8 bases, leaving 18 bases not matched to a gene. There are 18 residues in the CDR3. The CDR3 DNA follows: TGTGCCAGCAGCCACGGAAGGTCCGGGACAGAAGGGTGGGAAAAACTGTTTTTT. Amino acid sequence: CASSHGRSGTEGWEKLFF.

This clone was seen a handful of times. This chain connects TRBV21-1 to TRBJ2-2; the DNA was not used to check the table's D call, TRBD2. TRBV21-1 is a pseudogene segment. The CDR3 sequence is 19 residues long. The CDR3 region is CASSKGRGRGKGNTGELFF. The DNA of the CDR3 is TGTGCCAGCAGCAAAGGGCGGGGTAGGGGAAAAGGAAACACCGGGGAGCTGTTTTTT.

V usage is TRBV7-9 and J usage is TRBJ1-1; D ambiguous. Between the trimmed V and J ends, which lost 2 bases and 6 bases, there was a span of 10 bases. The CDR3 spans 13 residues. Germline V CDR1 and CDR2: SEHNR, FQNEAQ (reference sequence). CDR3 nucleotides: TGTGCCAGCAGCTTATCCGGTGTGGCTGAAGCTTTCTTT. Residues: CASSLSGVAEAFF.

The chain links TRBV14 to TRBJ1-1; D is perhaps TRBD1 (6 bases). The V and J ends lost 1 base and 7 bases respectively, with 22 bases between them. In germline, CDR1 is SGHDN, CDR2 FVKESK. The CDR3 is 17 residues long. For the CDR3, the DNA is TGTGCCAGCAGCCAAGTTAGTTTCCTCCGCGGACAGAATGAAGCTTTCTTT. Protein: CASSQVSFLRGQNEAFF.

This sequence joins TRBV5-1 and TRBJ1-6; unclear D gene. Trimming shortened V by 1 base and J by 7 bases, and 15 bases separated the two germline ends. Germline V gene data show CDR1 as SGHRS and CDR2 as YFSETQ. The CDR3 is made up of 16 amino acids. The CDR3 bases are TGCGCCAGCAGCTTGTACGGGTCGACGAGGAATTCACCCCTCCACTTT. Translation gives CASSLYGSTRNSPLHF.

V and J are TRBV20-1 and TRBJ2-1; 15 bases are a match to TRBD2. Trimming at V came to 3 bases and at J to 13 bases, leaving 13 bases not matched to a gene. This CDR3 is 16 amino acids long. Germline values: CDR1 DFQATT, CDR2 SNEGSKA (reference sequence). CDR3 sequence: CSASGIEGLAGGPQFF. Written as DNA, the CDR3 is TGCAGTGCTAGTGGGATTGAAGGACTAGCGGGAGGGCCACAGTTCTTC.

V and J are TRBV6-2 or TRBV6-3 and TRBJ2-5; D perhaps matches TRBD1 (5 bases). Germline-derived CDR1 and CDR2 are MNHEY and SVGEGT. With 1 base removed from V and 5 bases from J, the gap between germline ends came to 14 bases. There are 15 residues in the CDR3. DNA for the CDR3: TGTGCCAGCAGTTACTTACAGGCCATGGGGGAGACCCAGTACTTC. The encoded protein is CASSYLQAMGETQYF.

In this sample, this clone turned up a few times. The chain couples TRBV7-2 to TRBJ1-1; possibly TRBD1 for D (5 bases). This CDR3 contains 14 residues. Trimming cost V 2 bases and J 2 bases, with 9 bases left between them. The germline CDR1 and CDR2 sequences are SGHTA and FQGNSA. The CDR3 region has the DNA TGTGCCAGCAGCTTAACTACAGGAAACACTGAAGCTTTCTTT. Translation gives CASSLTTGNTEAFF.

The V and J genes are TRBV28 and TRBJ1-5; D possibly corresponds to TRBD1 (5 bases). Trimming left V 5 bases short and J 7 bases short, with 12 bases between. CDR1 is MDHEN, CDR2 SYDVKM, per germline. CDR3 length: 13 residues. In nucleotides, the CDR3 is TGTGCCAGCAGTGCGAACAGGAGACAGCCCCAGCATTTT. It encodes CASSANRRQPQHF.

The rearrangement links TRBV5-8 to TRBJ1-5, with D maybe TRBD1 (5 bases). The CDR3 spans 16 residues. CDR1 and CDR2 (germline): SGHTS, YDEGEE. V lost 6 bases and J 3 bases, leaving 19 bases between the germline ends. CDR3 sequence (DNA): TGTGCCAGCACCACCGGTGGGGCAGCCGCCAATCAGCCCCAGCATTTT. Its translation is CASTTGGAAANQPQHF.

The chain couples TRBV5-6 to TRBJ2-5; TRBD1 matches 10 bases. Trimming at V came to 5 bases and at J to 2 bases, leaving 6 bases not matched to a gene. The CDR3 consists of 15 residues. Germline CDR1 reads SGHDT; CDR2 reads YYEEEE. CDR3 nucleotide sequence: TGTGCCAGCAGACGGACAGGGGGACGGCAAGAGACCCAGTACTTC. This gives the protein CASRRTGGRQETQYF.

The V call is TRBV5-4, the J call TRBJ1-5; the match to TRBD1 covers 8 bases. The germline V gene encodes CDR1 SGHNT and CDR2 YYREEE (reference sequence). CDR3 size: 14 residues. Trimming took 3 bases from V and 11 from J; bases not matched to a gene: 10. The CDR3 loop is CASSSMDRAEAQHF. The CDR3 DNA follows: TGTGCCAGCAGCTCAATGGACAGGGCGGAAGCCCAGCATTTT.

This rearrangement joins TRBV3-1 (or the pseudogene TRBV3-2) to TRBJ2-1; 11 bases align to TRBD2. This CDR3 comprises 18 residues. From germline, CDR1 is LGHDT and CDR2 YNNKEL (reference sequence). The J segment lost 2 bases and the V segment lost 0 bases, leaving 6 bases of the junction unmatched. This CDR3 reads CASSQDKLAGAAYNEQFF. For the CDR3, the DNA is TGTGCCAGCAGCCAAGATAAACTAGCGGGAGCGGCCTACAATGAGCAGTTCTTC.

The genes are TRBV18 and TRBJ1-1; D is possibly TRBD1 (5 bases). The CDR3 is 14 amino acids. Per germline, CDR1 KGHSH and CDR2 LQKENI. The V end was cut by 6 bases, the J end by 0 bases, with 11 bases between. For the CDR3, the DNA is TGTGCCAGCTCGGCCGCGGGGGTGAACACTGAAGCTTTCTTT. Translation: CASSAAGVNTEAFF.

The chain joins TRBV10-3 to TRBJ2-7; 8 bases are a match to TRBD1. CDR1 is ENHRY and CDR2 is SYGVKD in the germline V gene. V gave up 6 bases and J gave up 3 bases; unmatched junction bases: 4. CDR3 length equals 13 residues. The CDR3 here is CAISGQGHYEQYF. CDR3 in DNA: TGTGCCATCAGCGGACAGGGCCACTACGAGCAGTACTTC.

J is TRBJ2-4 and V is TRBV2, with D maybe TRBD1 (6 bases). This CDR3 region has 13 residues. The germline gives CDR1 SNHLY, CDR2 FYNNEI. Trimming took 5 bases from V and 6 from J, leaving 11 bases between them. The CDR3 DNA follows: TGTGCCAGCAGTCCGGACAGATCAAACATTCAGTACTTC. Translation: CASSPDRSNIQYF. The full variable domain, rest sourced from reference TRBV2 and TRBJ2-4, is EPEVTQTPSHQVTQMGQEVILRCVPISNHLYFYWYRQILGQKVEFLVSFYNNEISEKSEIFDDQFSVERPDGSNFTLKIRSTKLEDSAMYFCASSPDRSNIQYFGAGTRLSVL.

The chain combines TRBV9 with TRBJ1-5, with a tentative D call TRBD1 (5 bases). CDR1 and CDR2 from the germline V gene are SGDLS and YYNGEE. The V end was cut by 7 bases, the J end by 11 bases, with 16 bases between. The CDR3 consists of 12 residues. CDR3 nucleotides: TGTGCCAGCCCCGCAGTGGGGCCAACCCAGCATTTT. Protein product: CASPAVGPTQHF.